The 23 T cell receptor beta chains presented below share a single source sample, sequenced in a study of blood T cell repertoires in COVID-19. Using immunoSEQ multiplex PCR, the repertoire was profiled, and TCRdb retains in-frame clones only, with some absent. The sample holds about 200,000 clones, 65% to 85% seen once. The source material was peripheral blood. The origin of the receptors is a woman older than 75 with acute or convalescent COVID-19.

This chain links TRBV13 with TRBJ2-7; 7 nucleotides match TRBD1. Germline V gene sequence: CDR1 PRHDT, CDR2 FYEKMQ (reference sequence). The CDR3 covers 16 residues. Germline trimming cut 8 bases from V and 2 bases from J; bases unmatched to any gene: 15. This CDR3 is CASGSRGTAYTYEQYF. The CDR3, as DNA: TGTGCCAGCGGATCAAGAGGGACAGCTTACACCTACGAGCAGTACTTC.

This chain uses TRBV19 with TRBJ1-1; possibly TRBD1 for D (5 bases). Germline values: CDR1 LNHDA, CDR2 SQIVND (reference sequence). Trimming pared 3 bases from V and 5 bases from J, leaving 16 bases between. The CDR3 contains 15 residues. CDR3 protein: CASSISPGLLTEAFF. The CDR3, as DNA: TGTGCCAGTAGTATTAGCCCGGGACTCCTAACTGAAGCTTTCTTT.

This clone was recorded a few times. V is TRBV29-1 and J is TRBJ1-4; a weak D match, TRBD1 (6 bases). Trimming cost V 7 bases and J 8 bases, with 14 bases left between them. There are 12 residues in the CDR3. Germline assignment: CDR1 SQVTM and CDR2 ANQGSEA. Written as DNA, the CDR3 is TGCAGCGGACAGGAGAATGGGGAAAAACTGTTTTTT. Its protein is CSGQENGEKLFF.

This clone was recorded once. The rearrangement links TRBV30 to TRBJ1-3, with 10 positions matching TRBD1. V trimming: 3 bases; J trimming: 4 bases; junction bases outside the gene matches: 12. From germline, CDR1 is GTSNPN and CDR2 SVGIG (reference sequence). CDR3 length equals 17 residues. Here the CDR3 reads CAWRGGQGSFLGNTIYF. CDR3 DNA: TGTGCCTGGAGAGGGGGACAGGGGAGTTTTTTAGGAAACACCATATATTTT.

This clone was picked up a small number of times. V gene TRBV9 combines with J gene TRBJ1-4; 10 bases are shared with TRBD1. In germline, CDR1 is SGDLS, CDR2 YYNGEE. V lost 4 bases and J lost 3; bases outside the gene matches: 6. The CDR3 is made up of 16 amino acids. CDR3 protein: CASSTGQGGANEKLFF. The CDR3 DNA follows: TGTGCCAGCAGCACCGGACAGGGGGGTGCTAATGAAAAACTGTTTTTT.

Only a few counts were recorded for this clone. The rearrangement links TRBV2 to TRBJ2-7, with D possibly being TRBD2 (7 bases). This CDR3 contains 13 residues. V dropped 8 bases and J dropped 2 bases, with 13 bases sitting between them. CDR1 and CDR2 from the germline V gene are SNHLY and FYNNEI. CDR3 in DNA: TGTGCCAGCCGGGGGGACATTACCTACGAGCAGTACTTC. This translates into CASRGDITYEQYF.

The V and J genes are TRBV5-4 and TRBJ1-2; no clear D gene. The germline V gene encodes CDR1 SGHNT and CDR2 YYREEE (reference sequence). V was cut by 1 base and J by 4 bases, with 8 bases left in between. The CDR3 spans 13 residues. CDR3 in DNA: TGTGCCAGCAGCTTGCCCCAGGTCTATGGCTACACCTTC. This sequence encodes CASSLPQVYGYTF.

This rearrangement joins TRBV30 to TRBJ1-2; D uncertain. CDR1 and CDR2 from the germline V gene are GTSNPN and SVGIG (reference sequence). Trimming left V 4 bases short and J 4 bases short, with 19 bases between. CDR3 length equals 15 residues. CDR3 coding DNA: TGTGCCTGGATGATTCGTCGGAGCTACGGCTATGGCTACACCTTC. Translation: CAWMIRRSYGYGYTF.

The chain combines TRBV18 with TRBJ1-5; D uncertain. CDR1 KGHSH and CDR2 LQKENI come from the germline V gene. The CDR3 consists of 14 residues. Trimming pared 4 bases from V and 2 bases from J, leaving 9 bases between. CDR3 in DNA: TGTGCCAGCTCACGGAGGGAGGGCAATCAGCCCCAGCATTTT. It is translated as CASSRREGNQPQHF.

The chain uses TRBV11-2 and TRBJ1-5, with 10 bases aligning to TRBD1. This CDR3 region has 17 residues. J was trimmed by 7 bases and V by 5 bases; bases with no gene match: 14. Germline V gene sequence: CDR1 SGHAT, CDR2 FQNNGV. The CDR3 region has the DNA TGTGCCAGCAGCCCCCGAAAGATCGACAGGGGGCCCCAGCCCCAGCATTTT. It encodes CASSPRKIDRGPQPQHF.

The rearrangement joins TRBV5-6 to TRBJ1-2; D uncertain. The CDR3 is 14 amino acids. Per the germline V gene, CDR1 is SGHDT and CDR2 is YYEEEE. The ends were cut back, 1 base at V and 7 bases at J, with 14 bases in the middle. CDR3 nucleotides: TGTGCCAGCAGCTTGAGAGGCTACACAAGTGGCTACACCTTC. Protein product: CASSLRGYTSGYTF.

The chain carries TRBV2 and TRBJ2-2, with 8 bases identical to TRBD2. Trimming took 7 bases from V and 2 from J; bases not matched to a gene: 3. The CDR3 consists of 14 residues. Germline V gene lookup returns CDR1 SNHLY and CDR2 FYNNEI. The CDR3 sequence is CASILAGNTGELFF. The DNA of the CDR3 is TGTGCCAGCATTTTAGCGGGAAACACCGGGGAGCTGTTTTTT.

This chain links TRBV11-3 with TRBJ2-7; the match to TRBD2 covers 8 bases. Germline CDR1 and CDR2: SGHNT and YENEEA. The CDR3 loop spans 15 amino acids. After removal of 3 bases from V and 6 bases from J, the junction contained 10 bases not matched to a gene. The CDR3 spells CASSLGSGLAREQYF. The CDR3 bases are TGTGCCAGCAGCTTGGGATCTGGACTAGCTCGCGAGCAGTACTTC.

The J gene is TRBJ1-1, the V gene TRBV6-5, with D unclear. Trimming took 0 bases from V and 0 from J, leaving 8 bases between them. Looked up from germline, CDR1 is MNHEY and CDR2 is SVGAGI. There are 15 residues in the CDR3. This CDR3 is CASSYSRRMNTEAFF. CDR3 nucleotides: TGTGCCAGCAGTTACTCCCGGCGGATGAACACTGAAGCTTTCTTT.

This clone appeared a few times. The genes are TRBV9 and TRBJ2-2; D possibly corresponds to TRBD1 (6 bases). The CDR3 extends over 16 amino acids. Germline loops: CDR1 SGDLS, CDR2 YYNGEE. V lost 6 bases and J lost 4, with 19 bases in between. The CDR3 DNA is TGTGCCAGCACCCCGACAGGACGCGAGGGCACCGGGGAGCTGTTTTTT. Encoded protein: CASTPTGREGTGELFF.

The J gene is TRBJ1-6, the V gene TRBV5-1; 7 bases line up with TRBD1. This CDR3 is built from 15 residues. Germline V CDR1 and CDR2: SGHRS, YFSETQ. V dropped 0 bases and J dropped 4; count of bases not matched to a gene: 1. The CDR3 sequence is CASSLEGAYNSPLHF. CDR3 nucleotides: TGCGCCAGCAGCTTGGAGGGGGCTTATAATTCACCCCTCCACTTT.

The CDR3 DNA is TGTGCCAGCAGCCAACGGACAGGGGGCACAGATACGCAGTATTTT. Protein: CASSQRTGGTDTQYF. This chain links TRBV9 with TRBJ2-3; the match to TRBD1 covers 9 bases. Germline-derived CDR1 and CDR2 are SGDLS and YYNGEE. There are 15 residues in the CDR3. V dropped 4 bases and J dropped 1; count of bases not matched to a gene: 4. Full variable domain (remainder filled in from reference TRBV9 and TRBJ2-3): DSGVTQTPKHLITATGQRVTLRCSPRSGDLSVYWYQQSLDQGLQFLIQYYNGEERAKGNILERFSAQQFPDLHSELNLSSLELGDSALYFCASSQRTGGTDTQYFGPGTRLTVL.

This clone appeared once. J is TRBJ1-4 and V is TRBV4-3, with D perhaps TRBD1 (5 bases). The germline V and J ends were trimmed by 3 bases and 0 bases, with 11 bases remaining between them. Germline V gives CDR1 LGHNA, CDR2 YSLEER. CDR3 length equals 16 residues. The CDR3 DNA follows: TGCGCCAGCAGCCAGAGGGGAGGTGCAACTAATGAAAAACTGTTTTTT. As protein: CASSQRGGATNEKLFF.

The gene calls are TRBV7-2 and TRBJ1-2; D unclear. Germline loops: CDR1 SGHTA, CDR2 FQGNSA. The CDR3 loop spans 15 amino acids. V was trimmed by 2 bases and J by 2 bases, leaving 12 bases between them. The CDR3 loop is CASSLKAAQNYGYTF. The CDR3, as DNA: TGTGCCAGCAGCTTAAAGGCAGCACAGAACTATGGCTACACCTTC.

The CDR3 protein is CATSTRTSGNNEQFF. The CDR3 bases are TGTGCCACCAGCACGAGGACTAGCGGGAACAATGAGCAGTTCTTC. This sequence joins TRBV15 and TRBJ2-1; 12 positions agree with TRBD2. With 4 bases clipped from V and 5 bases from J, the junction kept 3 bases outside the gene matches. The CDR3 contains 15 residues. Germline lookup yields CDR1 LNHNV and CDR2 YYDKDF (reference sequence).

The chain links TRBV9 to TRBJ2-7, with D unresolved. Deletions cut 0 bases from V and 1 base from J, with 11 bases between. CDR3 length: 15 residues. Germline V CDR1 and CDR2: SGDLS, YYNGEE. The CDR3 sequence: CASSVGSSSSYEQYF. The DNA of the CDR3 is TGTGCCAGCAGCGTAGGTAGCAGTTCGTCCTACGAGCAGTACTTC.

This rearrangement joins TRBV14 to TRBJ2-3; weak D call: TRBD2 (5 bases). Germline V gene sequence: CDR1 SGHDN, CDR2 FVKESK. Trimming shortened V by 0 bases and J by 5 bases, and 6 bases separated the two germline ends. There are 13 residues in the CDR3. In DNA form, the CDR3 reads TGTGCCAGCAGCCAAGATCGGGGAGATACGCAGTATTTT. This gives the protein CASSQDRGDTQYF. The entire variable domain, with the rest obtained from reference TRBV14 and TRBJ2-3, is as follows: EAGVTQFPSHSVIEKGQTVTLRCDPISGHDNLYWYRRVMGKEIKFLLHFVKESKQDESGMPNNRFLAERTGGTYSTLKVQPAELEDSGVYFCASSQDRGDTQYFGPGTRLTVL.

This sequence joins TRBV5-1 and TRBJ2-3; possibly TRBD2 for D (5 bases). V lost 0 bases and J 3 bases, leaving 11 bases between the germline ends. The CDR3 covers 15 residues. The germline CDR1 and CDR2 sequences are SGHRS and YFSETQ. CDR3 sequence: CASSLATRETDTQYF. Written as DNA, the CDR3 is TGCGCCAGCAGCTTGGCCACCCGGGAAACAGATACGCAGTATTTT.